A selection of T cell receptor beta chains follows, all from one sample in a study of blood T cell repertoires in COVID-19. Assay: immunoSEQ multiplex PCR; the TCRdb copy retains only in-frame clones and omits some. The sample carries over 150,000 clones, roughly 86% recorded once. Sequencing was done on a sample of peripheral blood. These receptors were collected from a man aged 50-59 years with active or convalescent COVID-19. Both conserved end residues are part of each CDR3. The D gene is left open where the match is weak. Size tells how often a clone was seen (once, few, many) or the class of an expanded clone, and some rows leave it out.

TRBV5-6	NA	TRBJ1-2	NA	TGTGCCACTAGCCCGGCAACTAGTTCCTATGGCTACACCTTC	CATSPATSSYGYTF
TRBV5-6	NA	TRBJ2-1	NA	TGTGCCAGCAGCTTCCGGGACATTCGGAATGAGCAGTTCTTC	CASSFRDIRNEQFF
TRBV9	TRBD2	TRBJ2-3	NA	TGTGCCAGCAGCGTAGCGGCTAGCGGGAGGCCCACAGATACGCAGTATTTT	CASSVAASGRPTDTQYF
TRBV12-3/TRBV12-4	NA	TRBJ2-7	NA	TGTGCCAGCAGTCCTGCCTACGAGCAGTACTTC	CASSPAYEQYF
TRBV5-4	NA	TRBJ2-7	once	TGTGCCAGCAGCTTTGGCCCTAGCTCCTACGAGCAGTACTTC	CASSFGPSSYEQYF
TRBV5-1	NA	TRBJ2-5	once	TGCGCCAGCAGTCTTTCCGGGTCTCCGCAAGAGACCCAGTACTTC	CASSLSGSPQETQYF
TRBV7-6	TRBD1	TRBJ1-4	NA	TGTGCCAGCGGGGGGGGGACAGGGAGGACTAATGAAAAACTGTTTTTT	CASGGGTGRTNEKLFF
TRBV19	TRBD2	TRBJ2-3	NA	TGTGCCAGCAGCATTGGACTAGCGACAGATACGCAGTATTTT	CASSIGLATDTQYF
TRBV15	TRBD2	TRBJ2-1	NA	TGTGCCACCAGCGTAACCGATATTGTAGCGGGAGGGCCCAATGAGCAGTTCTTC	CATSVTDIVAGGPNEQFF
TRBV7-2	TRBD1	TRBJ1-2	NA	TGTGCCAGCAGCTCACAGGGGGTGGATGGCTACACCTTC	CASSSQGVDGYTF
TRBV5-1	TRBD1	TRBJ2-3	NA	TGCGCCAGCAGCTGGGGACAGGCCACAGATACGCAGTATTTT	CASSWGQATDTQYF
TRBV20-1	TRBD2	TRBJ2-7	NA	TGCAGTGCTAGTGGGAGGGCGGGATACGAGCAGTACTTC	CSASGRAGYEQYF
TRBV9	TRBD2	TRBJ2-5	NA	TGTGCCAGCAGCGTTCACCCGGGACTAGCGCGAGAGACCCAGTACTTC	CASSVHPGLARETQYF
TRBV4-1	TRBD2	TRBJ2-3	NA	TGCGCCAGCAGCCAAGGTAATAGCGGGAGGAGCACAGATACGCAGTATTTT	CASSQGNSGRSTDTQYF
TRBV6-2/TRBV6-3	NA	TRBJ2-6	NA	TGTGCCAGCAGTTACGGGAGCTCTGGGGCCAACGTCCTGACTTTC	CASSYGSSGANVLTF
TRBV3-1/TRBV3-2	NA	TRBJ2-7	NA	TGTGCCAGCAGCCTTCACTACGAGCAGTACTTC	CASSLHYEQYF
TRBV7-9	TRBD1	TRBJ1-1	NA	TGTGCCTCTCGTCCAGGGGGTGTAACTGAAGCTTTCTTT	CASRPGGVTEAFF
TRBV2	NA	TRBJ1-1	NA	TGTGCCAGCTCGACTAAGCGGGGGAACACTGAAGCTTTCTTT	CASSTKRGNTEAFF
TRBV4-3	TRBD1	TRBJ1-2	NA	TGCGCCAGCAGCCAAGCGGCGGCAGGGGGACGCTATGGCTACACCTTC	CASSQAAAGGRYGYTF
TRBV6-5	TRBD1	TRBJ1-1	NA	TGTGCCAGCCGCAGGGGGAGGTCTGAAGCTTTCTTT	CASRRGRSEAFF
TRBV5-4	NA	TRBJ1-2	NA	TGTGCCAGCAGCTTAATAGGGGCCTATGGCTACACCTTC	CASSLIGAYGYTF
TRBV11-3	NA	TRBJ2-1	NA	TGTGCCAGCAGCTTAGGGGGGGGCCAATACAATGAGCAGTTCTTC	CASSLGGGQYNEQFF
TRBV2	NA	TRBJ2-4	NA	TGTGCCAGCAGTGAATTACTTAAAAACATTCAGTACTTC	CASSELLKNIQYF
TRBV24-1	NA	TRBJ2-3	NA	TGTGCCACCAGTGACATGGCGGGAACTAGCACAGATACGCAGTATTTT	CATSDMAGTSTDTQYF
TRBV15	TRBD2	TRBJ2-5	NA	TGTGCCACCAGCAGAGACGGGCTAGCGGGAGGCCAAGAGACCCAGTACTTC	CATSRDGLAGGQETQYF
TRBV4-2	TRBD1	TRBJ2-7	NA	TGTGCCAGCAGCCACCCGGGACAGGGGGCTTACGAGCAGTACTTC	CASSHPGQGAYEQYF
TRBV6-5	NA	TRBJ2-7	NA	TGTGCCAGCAGTTACTCGCACAGGTCCTACGAGCAGTACTTC	CASSYSHRSYEQYF
TRBV11-2	TRBD1	TRBJ1-1	NA	TGTGCCAGCAGCTTAGTTGGACAGGGGTTGGTTGAAGCTTTCTTT	CASSLVGQGLVEAFF
TRBV19	TRBD2	TRBJ2-1	NA	TGTGCCAGTACCCCTCTAGCGGGAGGGAATGAGCAGTTCTTC	CASTPLAGGNEQFF
TRBV11-3	TRBD1	TRBJ1-5	once	TGTGCCAGCAGCTTAGGATGGGACAGGTATAGCAATCAGCCCCAGCATTTT	CASSLGWDRYSNQPQHF
TRBV4-2	TRBD1	TRBJ1-4	once	TGTGCCAGCAGCCAAGTCGTAGGGGGCCGGGAAAAACTGTTTTTT	CASSQVVGGREKLFF